Shown below are 19 T cell receptor beta chains from a single sample sequenced in a study of control samples from healthy donors and cancer patients. The data were produced by immunoSEQ multiplex PCR, yet TCRdb's version contains in-frame clones alone and is incomplete. The sample lists 90,000 to 150,000 clones; more than 70% were seen once. The sample comprised blood. These receptors were obtained from a man in his forties in good health.

In DNA form, the CDR3 reads TGTGCCAGCAGCCCCAGGGAGTCGAGCACAGATACGCAGTATTTT. This encodes CASSPRESSTDTQYF. The rearrangement links TRBV5-6 to TRBJ2-3, with D possibly being TRBD1 or TRBD2 (5 bases each). The CDR3 consists of 15 residues. V lost 4 bases to trimming and J lost 0 bases, with 12 bases between them. The germline V gene has CDR1 SGHDT and CDR2 YYEEEE. The full variable domain, rest sourced from reference TRBV5-6 and TRBJ2-3, is DAGVTQSPTHLIKTRGQQVTLRCSPKSGHDTVSWYQQALGQGPQFIFQYYEEEERQRGNFPDRFSGHQFPNYSSELNVNALLLGDSALYLCASSPRESSTDTQYFGPGTRLTVL.

This chain connects TRBV24-1 to TRBJ2-3, with 8 bases matching TRBD1. This CDR3 is 15 amino acids long. Germline V gives CDR1 KGHDR, CDR2 SFDVKD. V shed 6 bases, J shed 4 bases, and the junction held 8 bases outside the gene matches. The CDR3 DNA sequence: TGTGCCACCAGTTCAGGACAGGGAACGTCAGATACGCAGTATTTT. Translated, it gives CATSSGQGTSDTQYF.

V is TRBV27 and J is TRBJ2-1; D ambiguous. Per the germline V gene, CDR1 is MNHEY and CDR2 is SMNVEV (reference sequence). The V end lost 3 bases, the J end lost 3 bases, and 6 bases lay between the germline ends. The CDR3 is 13 amino acids. As DNA, the CDR3 is TGTGCCAGCAGTTTCTCCAGCTACAATGAGCAGTTCTTC. As protein: CASSFSSYNEQFF.

The CDR3 region has the DNA TGCGCCAGCAGCTCCCAGGCAGGGGTGAACACTGAAGCTTTCTTT. The encoded protein is CASSSQAGVNTEAFF. The genes are TRBV5-1 and TRBJ1-1; a weak D match, TRBD1 (6 bases). V lost 3 bases to trimming and J lost 0 bases, with 12 bases between them. This CDR3 region has 15 residues. Germline V CDR1 and CDR2: SGHRS, YFSETQ. The full variable domain, completed using reference TRBV5-1 and TRBJ1-1, is KAGVTQTPRYLIKTRGQQVTLSCSPISGHRSVSWYQQTPGQGLQFLFEYFSETQRNKGNFPGRFSGRQFSNSRSEMNVSTLELGDSALYLCASSSQAGVNTEAFFGQGTRLTVV.

The chain employs TRBV28 and TRBJ2-1; 10 nucleotides match TRBD2. The CDR3 is 15 residues long. Germline trimming cut 7 bases from V and 8 bases from J; bases unmatched to any gene: 11. CDR1 and CDR2 (germline): MDHEN, SYDVKM. The CDR3 nucleotides are TGTGCCAGCACCGCGGCTAGCGGGGGCAGCTATGAGCAGTTCTTC. Translated: CASTAASGGSYEQFF.

CDR3 DNA: TGTGCCACCAGGAGGGGAGGGGGGCTCACAGATACGCAGTATTTT. Encoded protein: CATRRGGGLTDTQYF. V gene TRBV24-1 combines with J gene TRBJ2-3; possibly TRBD2 for D (7 bases). This CDR3 has 15 amino acids. Germline V lookup: CDR1 KGHDR, CDR2 SFDVKD. V gave up 7 bases and J gave up 2 bases, with 15 bases separating them.

The V call is TRBV21-1, the J call TRBJ1-2; the table's D call, TRBD1, was not checked against the DNA. TRBV21-1 is labeled a pseudogene. The length of the CDR3 is 12 residues. Here the CDR3 reads CASIHREYGYTF. The CDR3 DNA reads TGTGCCAGCATCCACAGGGAGTATGGCTACACCTTC.

The CDR3 sequence is CASSPWYAGNTIYF. CDR3 sequence (DNA): TGCGCCAGCAGCCCCTGGTATGCTGGAAACACCATATATTTT. This chain connects TRBV5-1 to TRBJ1-3; D remains ambiguous. V gave up 4 bases and J gave up 2 bases, with 10 bases separating them. The length of the CDR3 is 14 residues. Germline CDR1 and CDR2: SGHRS and YFSETQ.

This clone was recorded only once. The rearrangement links TRBV27 to TRBJ1-5, with D unresolved. The CDR3 spans 15 residues. Germline assignment: CDR1 MNHEY and CDR2 SMNVEV (reference sequence). With 2 bases removed from V and 3 bases from J, the gap between germline ends came to 11 bases. This CDR3 is CASSLISGHNQPQHF. The CDR3 DNA sequence: TGTGCCAGCAGTTTAATTTCTGGGCACAATCAGCCCCAGCATTTT.

V usage is TRBV3-1 (or the pseudogene TRBV3-2) and J usage is TRBJ2-1; 9 bases align to TRBD2. With V trimmed by 1 base and J by 7 bases, 5 bases remained unmatched. The CDR3 is 15 residues long. CDR1 and CDR2 (germline): LGHDT, YNNKEL (reference sequence). The CDR3 here is CASSQGGGASNEQFF. The CDR3 DNA reads TGTGCCAGCAGCCAAGGCGGGGGGGCTTCGAATGAGCAGTTCTTC.

V usage is TRBV6-2 or TRBV6-3 and J usage is TRBJ2-3; TRBD2 matches 10 bases. Germline V gives CDR1 MNHEY, CDR2 SVGEGT. CDR3 length: 17 residues. With 2 bases clipped from V and 2 bases from J, the junction kept 7 bases outside the gene matches. This chain's CDR3 is CASSYGSSGGITDTQYF. The CDR3 nucleotides are TGTGCCAGCAGTTACGGGAGTAGCGGGGGGATCACAGATACGCAGTATTTT.

The rearrangement joins TRBV19 to TRBJ1-6, with TRBD1 as a possible D gene (6 bases). CDR1 LNHDA and CDR2 SQIVND come from the germline V gene (reference sequence). The CDR3 consists of 17 residues. V lost 7 bases to trimming and J lost 1 base, with 17 bases between them. The CDR3 spells CASNPGRGKSYNSPLHF. The CDR3 DNA reads as TGTGCCAGTAACCCCGGCAGGGGTAAATCCTATAATTCACCCCTCCACTTT. The full variable domain, in which reference TRBV19 and TRBJ1-6 provide the parts outside the CDR3, is DGGITQSPKYLFRKEGQNVTLSCEQNLNHDAMYWYRQDPGQGLRLIYYSQIVNDFQKGDIAEGYSVSREKKESFPLTVTSAQKNPTAFYLCASNPGRGKSYNSPLHFGNGTRLTVT.

The rearrangement uses TRBV2 and TRBJ2-3; the D is unclear. Germline CDR1 SNHLY, CDR2 FYNNEI. Between the trimmed V and J ends, which lost 4 bases and 2 bases, there was a span of 13 bases. This CDR3 has 15 amino acids. The CDR3 DNA reads as TGTGCCAGCAGTGTAGGGCAGACCTTCACAGATACGCAGTATTTT. This sequence encodes CASSVGQTFTDTQYF.

CDR3 sequence reads: CATSDPLGGRGTDTQYF. The CDR3 coding sequence is TGTGCCACCAGTGACCCCTTGGGAGGAAGAGGGACAGATACGCAGTATTTT. The chain carries TRBV24-1 and TRBJ2-3, with a weak D call TRBD2 (6 bases). Germline values: CDR1 KGHDR, CDR2 SFDVKD. Deletions cut 4 bases from V and 3 bases from J, with 19 bases between. The length of the CDR3 is 17 residues.

CDR3 sequence reads: CASSLDSTNYNEQFF. DNA for the CDR3: TGTGCCAGCAGCTTAGACTCGACTAATTACAATGAGCAGTTCTTC. The genes are TRBV11-3 and TRBJ2-1, with D possibly matching TRBD2 (5 bases). Deletions cut 0 bases from V and 4 bases from J, with 10 bases between. Germline values: CDR1 SGHNT, CDR2 YENEEA. There are 15 residues in the CDR3.

The genes are TRBV6-1 and TRBJ1-1; 8 bases match TRBD1. This CDR3 comprises 14 residues. Germline values: CDR1 MNHNS, CDR2 SASEGT. V was pared by 2 bases and J by 5 bases, with 4 bases of the junction left unmatched. The CDR3 DNA sequence: TGTGCCAGCAGTGAAATCAGGGGGCGGACTGAAGCTTTCTTT. This encodes CASSEIRGRTEAFF.

This chain connects TRBV7-3 to TRBJ1-6; no clear D gene. The length of the CDR3 is 14 residues. Per germline, CDR1 SGHTA and CDR2 FQGTGA. Trimming shortened V by 1 base and J by 8 bases, and 9 bases separated the two germline ends. CDR3 amino acids: CASSLRQRDSPLHF. Written as DNA, the CDR3 is TGTGCCAGCAGCTTAAGGCAGAGGGATTCACCCCTCCACTTT.

The gene calls are TRBV6-5 and TRBJ1-6, with no clear D. The CDR3 has 14 amino acids. The V gene's germline CDR1 is MNHEY and CDR2 SVGAGI. The V gene lost 6 bases and the J gene lost 5 bases, with 11 bases spanning the gap. The chain's CDR3 is CASSQGTDNSPLHF. DNA of the CDR3: TGTGCCAGCAGCCAAGGTACAGATAATTCACCCCTCCACTTT.

The chain combines TRBV24-1 with TRBJ1-1, with D perhaps TRBD1 (5 bases). The CDR3 totals 14 residues. Germline assignment: CDR1 KGHDR and CDR2 SFDVKD. V was shortened by 7 bases and J by 1 base, with 12 bases between the two germline ends. DNA of the CDR3: TGTGCCACCAGCAGGGAGCACCGGAACACTGAAGCTTTCTTT. Translating it yields CATSREHRNTEAFF.